This T cell receptor beta chain stems from a study of T-cell reconstitution after alpha-beta-depleted transplantation in children. CDR3 length: 15 amino acids. The V and J ends lost 7 bases and 2 bases, in that order; junction bases with no gene match: 6. Germline CDR1 KGHDR, CDR2 SFDVKD. Study conclusions and caveats: Reportedly, only several hundred clones from non-depleted graft cells drove alpha-beta T-cell counts at about two months. From newly produced T cells came most of the T-cell counts and diversity one year after transplant.

For this clonotype: The antigen remains unidentified.

Unique molecular identifiers were used to barcode this TCRbeta library. Via MiXCR, TCRdb re-called the PCR reads, giving one row per CDR3 protein. The sample yields 480,000 or so distinct CDR3 sequences, about 11% seen once. Here the sequenced sample was PBMCs, taken before TCRalphabeta/CD19-depleted stem cell transplant. This clonotype originated in a child between 2 and 9 years old with inherited bone marrow failure, due to receive a stem cell transplant. The gene calls are TRBV24-1 and TRBJ2-5; TRBD2 agrees at 10 bases. The CDR3 bases are TGTGCCACCAGCCACGGACTAGCGGTACAAGAGACCCAGTACTTC. Protein sequence: CATSHGLAVQETQYF.